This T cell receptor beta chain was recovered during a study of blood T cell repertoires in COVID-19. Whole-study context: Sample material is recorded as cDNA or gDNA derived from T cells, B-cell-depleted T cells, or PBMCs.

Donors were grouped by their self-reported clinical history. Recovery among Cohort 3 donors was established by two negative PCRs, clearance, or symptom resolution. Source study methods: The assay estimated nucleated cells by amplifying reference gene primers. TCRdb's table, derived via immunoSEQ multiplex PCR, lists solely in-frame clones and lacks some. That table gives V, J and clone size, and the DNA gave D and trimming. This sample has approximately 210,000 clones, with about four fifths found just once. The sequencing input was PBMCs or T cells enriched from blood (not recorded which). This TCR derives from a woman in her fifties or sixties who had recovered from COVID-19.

This chain's CDR3 is CASLPGQGAEYGYTF. CDR3 nucleotides: TGTGCCAGCCTGCCGGGACAGGGGGCAGAATATGGCTACACCTTC. V and J are TRBV6-5 and TRBJ1-2, with 12 bases that match TRBD1. V lost 8 bases to trimming and J lost 5 bases; unmatched junction nucleotides: 9. This CDR3 is 15 amino acids long. From germline, CDR1 is MNHEY and CDR2 SVGAGI.